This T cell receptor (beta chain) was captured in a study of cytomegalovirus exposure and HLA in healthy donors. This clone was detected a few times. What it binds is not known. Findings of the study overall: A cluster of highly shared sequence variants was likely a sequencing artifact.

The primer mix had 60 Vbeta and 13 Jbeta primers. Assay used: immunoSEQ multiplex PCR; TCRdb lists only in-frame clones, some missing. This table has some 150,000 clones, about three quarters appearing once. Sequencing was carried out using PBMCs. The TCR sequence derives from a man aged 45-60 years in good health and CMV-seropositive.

In DNA, the CDR3 is TGTGCCAGCAGTCCCTTGGAGGGGCGCTACGAGCAGTACTTC. This codes for CASSPLEGRYEQYF. This sequence joins TRBV6-6 and TRBJ2-7, with D possibly matching TRBD2 (6 bases). V lost 5 bases to trimming and J lost 3 bases, with 14 bases between them. Germline CDR1 MNHNY, CDR2 SVGAGI (reference sequence). The CDR3 is made up of 14 amino acids.